These 13 T cell receptor beta chains share one sample of origin, sequenced in a study of blood T cells in healthy people across ages. A second 7 to 11 cycle PCR used barcoded and J-beta primers. TCRdb recomputed calls from the 5' RACE reads with MiXCR, one row per CDR3 protein. Altogether 1.5 million to 2 million distinct CDR3 sequences are present, about two fifths being singletons, with the ten largest covering 20% to 25%. The specimen was blood. The receptor source for this set is a human donor in good health.

The CDR3 loop reads CASSLGSRASRNEQYF. CDR3 bases: TGTGCCAGCAGCTTAGGGTCGAGGGCGAGTCGCAACGAGCAGTACTTC. The chain employs TRBV7-9 and TRBJ2-7; tentatively, D is TRBD2 (5 bases). Trimming shortened V by 1 base and J by 5 bases, and 18 bases separated the two germline ends. The CDR3 is 16 residues long. Per germline, CDR1 SEHNR and CDR2 FQNEAQ (reference sequence). Full variable domain (missing parts from reference TRBV7-9 and TRBJ2-7): DTGVSQNPRHKITKRGQNVTFRCDPISEHNRLYWYRQTLGQGPEFLTYFQNEAQLEKSRLLSDRFSAERPKGSFSTLEIQRTEQGDSAMYLCASSLGSRASRNEQYFGPGTRLTVT.

This chain uses TRBV18 with TRBJ2-4; tentative D call: TRBD1 (5 bases). Germline CDR1 KGHSH, CDR2 LQKENI. The V and J ends lost 2 bases and 8 bases respectively, with 25 bases between them. The CDR3 has 18 amino acids. CDR3 nucleotide sequence: TGTGCCAGCTCACCAATAACATCAACAGGCTATTTTGCGGACATTCAGTACTTC. Amino acids: CASSPITSTGYFADIQYF.

In this sample, this clonotype turned up a few times. This rearrangement joins TRBV2 to TRBJ1-2; no reliable D call. The CDR3 consists of 12 residues. Germline CDR1 SNHLY, CDR2 FYNNEI. V was clipped by 2 bases and J by 4 bases, with 5 bases between them. The CDR3 region is CASSEKGYGYTF. In DNA, the CDR3 is TGTGCCAGCAGTGAAAAAGGCTATGGCTACACCTTC.

The V gene is TRBV25-1, the J gene TRBJ2-7; weak D call: TRBD1 (5 bases). CDR3 size: 16 residues. CDR1 MGHDK and CDR2 SYGVNS come from the germline V gene. The V and J ends lost 3 bases and 0 bases respectively, with 15 bases between them. CDR3 sequence: CASSECRTRISYEQYF. The CDR3, as DNA: TGTGCCAGCAGTGAGTGTAGGACACGAATCTCCTACGAGCAGTACTTC.

The chain employs TRBV7-8 and TRBJ2-1, with 8 bases aligning to TRBD2. The CDR3 is 16 residues long. V was pared by 8 bases and J by 0 bases, with 9 bases of the junction left unmatched. Germline V gene data show CDR1 as SGHVS and CDR2 as FQNEAQ. CDR3 sequence reads: CASGGRLATSYNEQFF. The CDR3 DNA reads as TGTGCCAGCGGAGGTCGACTAGCGACCTCCTACAATGAGCAGTTCTTC.

This sequence joins TRBV4-3 and TRBJ2-7; TRBD1 matches at 8 bases. CDR1 and CDR2 from the germline V gene are LGHNA and YSLEER. Losses at the gene ends were 1 base for V and 3 bases for J; bases not matched to a gene: 5. The CDR3 sequence is 15 residues long. In DNA form, the CDR3 reads TGCGCCAGCAGCCAAGTTTTACAGGGGGACTACGAGCAGTACTTC. This codes for CASSQVLQGDYEQYF.

The V gene is TRBV12-3 or TRBV12-4, the J gene TRBJ2-7; TRBD1 is a possible D gene (6 bases). The CDR3 totals 14 residues. V dropped 7 bases and J dropped 3 bases, with 16 bases sitting between them. Here the CDR3 reads CASTLGQGNYEQYF. CDR3 nucleotide sequence: TGTGCCAGCACCCTCGGGCAGGGGAACTACGAGCAGTACTTC.

In its sample, this clonotype was seen a few times. This chain connects TRBV20-1 to TRBJ2-3, with D hard to call. Germline V gene data show CDR1 as DFQATT and CDR2 as SNEGSKA (reference sequence). The CDR3 extends over 13 amino acids. V shed 6 bases and J shed 0 bases, with 10 bases lying between them. CDR3 sequence: CSAPVVSTDTQYF. Here the CDR3 DNA reads TGCAGTGCCCCGGTTGTTAGCACAGATACGCAGTATTTT.

This clonotype was observed a handful of times. This rearrangement joins TRBV6-5 to TRBJ1-2, with D possibly TRBD1 on 6 matching bases. V was trimmed by 6 bases and J by 0 bases, leaving 17 bases between them. This CDR3 has 16 amino acids. The germline V gene encodes CDR1 MNHEY and CDR2 SVGAGI. The CDR3 bases are TGTGCCAGCAGCCCAGAGGGAGGGGGAGCTAACTATGGCTACACCTTC. Encoded protein: CASSPEGGGANYGYTF.

The chain links TRBV7-2 to TRBJ1-2; 7 bases align to TRBD1. Germline V gives CDR1 SGHTA, CDR2 FQGNSA. The CDR3 is 15 amino acids. With V trimmed by 5 bases and J by 0 bases, 6 bases remained unmatched. The CDR3 DNA reads TGTGCCAGCAGCCTACAGGGGTTTTCTAACTATGGCTACACCTTC. Translated, it gives CASSLQGFSNYGYTF.

In this sample, this clonotype turned up a few times. This sequence joins TRBV30 and TRBJ1-1, with 7 positions matching TRBD1. J gave up 12 bases and V 3 bases, and 16 bases lay outside the gene matches. Germline assignment: CDR1 GTSNPN and CDR2 SVGIG (reference sequence). The CDR3 spans 14 residues. As DNA, the CDR3 is TGTGCCTGGAGGGAGCTGATTTCTACAGGGGAGACTTTCTTT. The encoded protein is CAWRELISTGETFF.

This clonotype was recorded a few times. This chain uses TRBV12-3 or TRBV12-4 with TRBJ2-5, with TRBD1 matching 7 bases. The CDR3 sequence is 14 residues long. V shed 6 bases, J shed 7 bases, and the junction held 11 bases outside the gene matches. The CDR3 DNA reads as TGTGCCAGCAGGACGACAGGGAAAGGGGGGACCCAGTACTTC. It codes for CASRTTGKGGTQYF.

This clonotype turned up a few times. The CDR3 coding sequence is TGTGCCAGCAGCTTCGTCGGGGGGGCCGAAGAGACCCAGTACTTC. The encoded protein is CASSFVGGAEETQYF. The V call is TRBV5-5, the J call TRBJ2-5; 8 bases match TRBD2. From germline, CDR1 is SGHKS and CDR2 YYEKEE (reference sequence). CDR3 length: 15 residues. The ends lost 2 bases at V and 3 bases at J; junction bases unmatched: 6.